Below are 7 T cell receptor beta chains sequenced from a single sample in a study of post-analysis software for immune sequencing data. These TCRs are of unknown antigen specificity. Unique molecular identifiers were present in the TCR beta cDNA libraries. TCRdb independently ran MiXCR on the PCR reads; one entry per CDR3 protein. The sample records about 150,000 distinct CDR3 sequences, roughly 30% being singletons. Study outcomes and limitations: Higher frequency in patients than in controls was seen for roughly five TRBV segments, with TRBV5-6, TRBV5-1 and TRBV20-1 among them.

Material: blood. The source is a girl aged 5 to 17 with multiple sclerosis.

Many counts were recorded for this clonotype. The chain recombines TRBV20-1 with TRBJ2-3, with 10 bases lining up with TRBD2. After removal of 2 bases from V and 2 bases from J, the junction contained 7 bases not matched to a gene. Germline V gives CDR1 DFQATT, CDR2 SNEGSKA (reference sequence). This CDR3 is 16 amino acids long. CDR3 region: CSARLGLAVHTDTQYF. In DNA form, the CDR3 reads TGCAGTGCTAGACTTGGACTAGCGGTCCACACAGATACGCAGTATTTT.

On this clonotype itself: A read error is possible here, since a much larger clone lies one base away. The chain uses TRBV4-1 and TRBJ1-2; TRBD1 might be the D (5 bases). CDR3 length: 19 amino acids. Germline values: CDR1 MGHRA, CDR2 YSYEKL. In DNA, the CDR3 is TGCGCCAGCAGCCACGGATTAACGCGGGGACGACCAGCTAACTGTGGCTACACCTTC. Translation gives CASSHGLTRGRPANCGYTF.

As for this clonotype: This may come from a read error, since a much larger clone is one base off. The chain is built from TRBV11-2 and TRBJ2-3; D possibly corresponds to TRBD1 (6 bases). This CDR3 has 14 residues. In germline, CDR1 is SGHAT, CDR2 FQNNGV. The V and J ends lost 4 bases and 14 bases respectively, with 22 bases between them. This CDR3 is CASSSDYRDEKLYF. CDR3 coding DNA: TGTGCCAGCAGCTCTGACTACAGGGACGAAAAACTGTATTTT.

The V and J genes are TRBV4-2 and TRBJ2-2; 9 nucleotides line up with TRBD1. V shed 0 bases, J shed 6 bases, and the junction held 8 bases outside the gene matches. Germline V gene data show CDR1 as LGHNA and CDR2 as YNFKEQ. The CDR3 extends over 17 amino acids. The CDR3 sequence is CASSQETWDRVPGELFF. CDR3 in DNA: TGTGCCAGCAGCCAAGAAACTTGGGACAGGGTCCCCGGGGAGCTGTTTTTT.

This clonotype was detected ten times or more. This chain joins TRBV7-9 and TRBJ1-2; no clear D gene. Germline values: CDR1 SEHNR, CDR2 FQNEAQ (reference sequence). This CDR3 comprises 16 residues. V lost 1 base to trimming and J lost 5 bases, with 17 bases between them. The CDR3 region is CASSLGNAGTSYGYTF. DNA for the CDR3: TGTGCCAGCAGCTTAGGGAACGCGGGAACTTCTTATGGCTACACCTTC. Using reference TRBV7-9 and TRBJ1-2 for the parts outside the CDR3, the full variable domain is DTGVSQNPRHKITKRGQNVTFRCDPISEHNRLYWYRQTLGQGPEFLTYFQNEAQLEKSRLLSDRFSAERPKGSFSTLEIQRTEQGDSAMYLCASSLGNAGTSYGYTFGSGTRLTVV.

This clonotype was seen many times. The gene calls are TRBV5-1 and TRBJ1-5; D not resolved. Germline V gene data show CDR1 as SGHRS and CDR2 as YFSETQ. Trimming removed 0 bases at V and 3 bases at J, with 4 bases between. The CDR3 runs 13 residues. The CDR3 DNA follows: TGCGCCAGCAGCTTGGACTTCAATCAGCCCCAGCATTTT. As protein: CASSLDFNQPQHF.

This clonotype was recorded at least ten times. This rearrangement joins TRBV30 to TRBJ2-7; 8 positions match TRBD2. Germline V gives CDR1 GTSNPN, CDR2 SVGIG (reference sequence). The CDR3 totals 16 residues. The J segment lost 4 bases and the V segment lost 4 bases, leaving 15 bases of the junction unmatched. Here the CDR3 reads CAWTGRLAGGSYEQYF. CDR3 DNA sequence: TGTGCCTGGACTGGACGTTTGGCGGGGGGTTCGTACGAGCAGTACTTC.